Listed here are 13 T cell receptor beta chains from one sample, sequenced in a study of blood T cell repertoires in COVID-19. Measured with immunoSEQ multiplex PCR; TCRdb has only the in-frame clones, and not every one. The repertoire holds almost 350,000 clones, with about nine tenths as singletons. Sequencing was done on a sample of PBMCs or T cells enriched from blood (not recorded which). These receptors all stem from a woman aged 25-40 years who had been exposed to COVID-19.

J is TRBJ2-3 and V is TRBV6-5; D possibly corresponds to TRBD1 (6 bases). Trimming cost V 1 base and J 8 bases, with 13 bases left between them. This CDR3 is 14 amino acids long. From germline, CDR1 is MNHEY and CDR2 SVGAGI. The CDR3 nucleotides read TGTGCCAGCAGTTACTTTCTTCGAGGGGGTACGCAGTATTTT. Amino acids: CASSYFLRGGTQYF.

CDR3 loop: CASSVEEGTTNEKLFF. Written as DNA, the CDR3 is TGTGCCAGCAGCGTCGAGGAGGGTACAACTAATGAAAAACTGTTTTTT. The chain joins TRBV9 to TRBJ1-4; D is ambiguous. This CDR3 contains 16 residues. V lost 2 bases to trimming and J lost 0 bases, with 11 bases between them. Looked up from germline, CDR1 is SGDLS and CDR2 is YYNGEE. Full variable domain (rest looked up from reference TRBV9 and TRBJ1-4): DSGVTQTPKHLITATGQRVTLRCSPRSGDLSVYWYQQSLDQGLQFLIQYYNGEERAKGNILERFSAQQFPDLHSELNLSSLELGDSALYFCASSVEEGTTNEKLFFGSGTQLSVL.

This sequence joins TRBV10-3 and TRBJ2-5, with a weak D call TRBD2 (5 bases). The CDR3 is 16 amino acids. CDR1 is ENHRY, CDR2 SYGVKD, per germline. V lost 4 bases and J 5 bases, leaving 20 bases between the germline ends. The CDR3 nucleotides are TGTGCCATCAGTGGACTCTCCCTTGAGGGCGTGGAGACCCAGTACTTC. Amino acids: CAISGLSLEGVETQYF.

V is TRBV19 and J is TRBJ1-1; D possibly corresponds to TRBD1 (5 bases). This CDR3 is built from 15 residues. The ends were cut back, 7 bases at V and 1 base at J, with 16 bases in the middle. Per germline, CDR1 LNHDA and CDR2 SQIVND (reference sequence). In DNA, the CDR3 is TGTGCCAGTACCTTAAGATTAGGGGCGAACACTGAAGCTTTCTTT. It is translated as CASTLRLGANTEAFF.

V usage is TRBV5-1 and J usage is TRBJ2-7; D is perhaps TRBD1 (6 bases). The CDR3 extends over 14 amino acids. Per germline, CDR1 SGHRS and CDR2 YFSETQ. The V gene lost 4 bases and the J gene lost 2 bases, with 13 bases spanning the gap. This chain's CDR3 is CASSLTGTPYEQYF. In DNA form, the CDR3 reads TGCGCCAGCAGCCTCACAGGGACCCCCTACGAGCAGTACTTC. Full variable domain (missing parts from reference TRBV5-1 and TRBJ2-7): KAGVTQTPRYLIKTRGQQVTLSCSPISGHRSVSWYQQTPGQGLQFLFEYFSETQRNKGNFPGRFSGRQFSNSRSEMNVSTLELGDSALYLCASSLTGTPYEQYFGPGTRLTVT.

CDR3 in amino acids: CASSSRGTGAWEQYF. The CDR3 DNA is TGTGCCAGCAGTTCCCGAGGGACAGGGGCGTGGGAGCAGTACTTC. V and J are TRBV5-4 and TRBJ2-7; 10 bases fit TRBD1. The CDR3 is 15 amino acids. Germline CDR1 is SGHNT and CDR2 is YYREEE (reference sequence). V trimming: 5 bases; J trimming: 7 bases; junction bases outside the gene matches: 12.

The V and J genes are TRBV10-1 and TRBJ2-1; 7 nucleotides align to TRBD2. V trimming: 2 bases; J trimming: 9 bases; junction bases outside the gene matches: 16. Germline V gene sequence: CDR1 WNHNN, CDR2 SYGVQD (reference sequence). The CDR3 spans 17 residues. Here the CDR3 reads CASSEISGDLTPTEQFF. Written as DNA, the CDR3 is TGCGCCAGCAGTGAGATAAGCGGGGACTTGACACCCACTGAGCAGTTCTTC.

The gene calls are TRBV15 and TRBJ2-2; 13 bases map to TRBD2. The CDR3 has 19 amino acids. The trim removed 5 bases at V and 6 bases at J, leaving 15 bases unmatched. Looked up from germline, CDR1 is LNHNV and CDR2 is YYDKDF (reference sequence). The CDR3 region has the DNA TGTGCCACCAGCCGAGCTAGACTAGCGGGAGGAGGAATCGCCGGGGAGCTGTTTTTT. Translation gives CATSRARLAGGGIAGELFF.

J is TRBJ1-5 and V is TRBV6-1, with a weak D call TRBD1 (6 bases). Trimming shortened V by 2 bases and J by 5 bases, and 10 bases separated the two germline ends. The CDR3 extends over 14 amino acids. The V gene's germline CDR1 is MNHNS and CDR2 SASEGT. CDR3 DNA: TGTGCCAGCAGTGAAAACAGGGCGGATCAGCCCCAGCATTTT. It specifies CASSENRADQPQHF.

The chain is built from TRBV4-2 and TRBJ2-1, with a weak D call TRBD1 (5 bases). The germline CDR1 and CDR2 sequences are LGHNA and YNFKEQ. V was shortened by 1 base and J by 8 bases, with 15 bases between the two germline ends. CDR3 length equals 15 residues. The CDR3 reads CASSQGGEPGDEQFF. CDR3 nucleotides: TGTGCCAGCAGCCAAGGGGGCGAACCCGGCGATGAGCAGTTCTTC.

This chain connects TRBV11-3 to TRBJ1-2; TRBD1 matches at 8 bases. This CDR3 spans 15 amino acids. From germline, CDR1 is SGHNT and CDR2 YENEEA. Trimming cost V 4 bases and J 7 bases; bases outside gene matches: 11. The CDR3 spells CASSSRRTGNRGYTF. DNA for the CDR3: TGTGCCAGCAGCTCCAGAAGGACAGGGAATCGTGGCTACACCTTC.

The J gene is TRBJ1-1, the V gene TRBV28; unclear D gene. The ends were cut back, 7 bases at V and 10 bases at J, with 13 bases in the middle. From germline, CDR1 is MDHEN and CDR2 SYDVKM. The CDR3 consists of 11 residues. The CDR3 DNA reads as TGTGCCAGCAACGGCGGCCGGGGAGCTTTCTTT. Translation gives CASNGGRGAFF.

This CDR3 reads CAWSVGGAPSYEQYF. DNA of the CDR3: TGTGCCTGGAGTGTGGGGGGGGCTCCCTCCTACGAGCAGTACTTC. This rearrangement joins TRBV30 to TRBJ2-7; TRBD2 is a possible D gene (7 bases). Germline V gives CDR1 GTSNPN, CDR2 SVGIG (reference sequence). Trimming took 0 bases from V and 0 from J, leaving 12 bases between them. This CDR3 spans 15 amino acids.